The 20 T cell receptor beta chains in this list originate from one sample, sequenced in a study of blood T cell repertoires in COVID-19. Assay: immunoSEQ multiplex PCR; the TCRdb copy retains only in-frame clones and omits some. The data show some 60,000 clones, with 75% to 90% seen just once and roughly an eighth held by the top ten. The sequencing input was peripheral blood. These TCRs come from a human donor in a cohort sampled during active COVID-19.

The rearrangement uses TRBV18 and TRBJ2-7; 9 bases are shared with TRBD2. The CDR3 contains 15 residues. Germline values: CDR1 KGHSH, CDR2 LQKENI. The ends lost 3 bases at V and 5 bases at J; junction bases unmatched: 8. Here the CDR3 reads CASSPSSGGIDEQYF. Here the CDR3 DNA reads TGTGCCAGCTCACCTTCAAGCGGGGGGATAGACGAGCAGTACTTC.

The chain combines TRBV11-2 with TRBJ2-6, with D hard to call. In germline, CDR1 is SGHAT, CDR2 FQNNGV. The CDR3 has 17 amino acids. V was clipped by 3 bases and J by 0 bases, with 12 bases between them. CDR3 sequence (DNA): TGTGCCAGCAGCTTTCTCGCAGGATCCTCTGGGGCCAACGTCCTGACTTTC. Translation gives CASSFLAGSSGANVLTF.

The chain is built from TRBV19 and TRBJ1-5, with D perhaps matching TRBD1 (5 bases). The CDR3 covers 19 residues. The V end was cut by 5 bases, the J end by 6 bases, with 29 bases between. CDR1 is LNHDA, CDR2 SQIVND, per germline (reference sequence). In nucleotides, the CDR3 is TGTGCCAGTAGTCTCTCGTTGACCAGGGCGAGGTCGAGTATTCAGCCCCAGCATTTT. It yields the protein CASSLSLTRARSSIQPQHF.

The V gene is TRBV7-6, the J gene TRBJ1-5; D possibly corresponds to TRBD1 (5 bases). Between the trimmed V and J ends, which lost 1 base and 5 bases, there was a span of 9 bases. Germline lookup yields CDR1 SGHVS and CDR2 FNYEAQ. This CDR3 has 14 residues. CDR3 nucleotide sequence: TGTGCCAGCAGCTTAGGAACAGGCGATCAGCCCCAGCATTTT. It specifies CASSLGTGDQPQHF.

This CDR3 is CASSERQGANVNYGYTF. In nucleotides, the CDR3 is TGTGCCAGCAGTGAACGGCAGGGGGCTAATGTTAACTATGGCTACACCTTC. The chain carries TRBV6-1 and TRBJ1-2; 8 bases map to TRBD1. Looked up from germline, CDR1 is MNHNS and CDR2 is SASEGT. CDR3 length: 17 residues. J lost 1 base, V lost 2 bases, and 9 bases had no gene match.

This rearrangement joins TRBV12-3 or TRBV12-4 to TRBJ1-5; 7 nucleotides line up with TRBD1. CDR3 size: 12 residues. J gave up 16 bases and V 6 bases, and 12 bases lay outside the gene matches. DNA for the CDR3: TGTGCCAGCAGCTCGGGAGACAGGGACATCCATTTT. Protein sequence: CASSSGDRDIHF.

The chain uses TRBV27 and TRBJ2-4; TRBD2 aligns across 10 bases. J lost 8 bases, V lost 5 bases, and 12 bases had no gene match. The V gene's germline CDR1 is MNHEY and CDR2 SMNVEV (reference sequence). The CDR3 has 16 residues. CDR3 in DNA: TGTGCCAGCAGTCCTCTAGCGGGGGCGGGGGGATACATTCAGTACTTC. Residues: CASSPLAGAGGYIQYF.

V is TRBV6-5 and J is TRBJ2-1; D may be TRBD2 (6 bases). The CDR3 consists of 14 residues. V was clipped by 4 bases and J by 4 bases, with 11 bases between them. Germline CDR1 reads MNHEY; CDR2 reads SVGAGI. The CDR3 DNA is TGTGCCAGCAGTTTCCGGGGGTCATACAATGAGCAGTTCTTC. Protein: CASSFRGSYNEQFF.

The CDR3: CASSLKGGQGSSGANVLTF. In DNA, the CDR3 is TGCGCCAGCAGCCTAAAGGGAGGGCAGGGGTCCTCTGGGGCCAACGTCCTGACTTTC. The rearrangement joins TRBV4-1 to TRBJ2-6, with D possibly being TRBD2 (7 bases). Trimming shortened V by 4 bases and J by 0 bases, and 19 bases separated the two germline ends. In germline, CDR1 is MGHRA, CDR2 YSYEKL. This CDR3 has 19 amino acids.

As regards this clone: An end of the junction differs from the germline gene, which may be a read error. This chain links TRBV27 with TRBJ1-5; maybe TRBD1 (5 bases). Germline CDR1 is MNHEY and CDR2 is SMNVEV (reference sequence). The CDR3 totals 13 residues. This CDR3 reads CASRLGQYQPQHF. The CDR3 nucleotides read TGTGCCAGCCGTTTGGGGCAATACCAGCCCCAGCATTTT.

This clone was counted a single time. The CDR3: CASSRGARTDLTHSNQPQHF. DNA of the CDR3: TGTGCCAGCAGCCGAGGGGCCCGGACAGATTTGACGCATAGCAATCAGCCCCAGCATTTT. The chain combines TRBV4-2 with TRBJ1-5; D may be TRBD1 (6 bases). CDR1 and CDR2 from the germline V gene are LGHNA and YNFKEQ. V lost 4 bases and J lost 0, with 25 bases in between. CDR3 length equals 20 residues.

The chain recombines TRBV5-1 with TRBJ2-7; possible D gene TRBD1, 6 bases. This CDR3 has 14 amino acids. CDR1 is SGHRS, CDR2 YFSETQ, per germline. Trimming pared 0 bases from V and 6 bases from J, leaving 13 bases between. The chain's CDR3 is CASSLEDSGGEQYF. The CDR3, as DNA: TGCGCCAGCAGCTTGGAGGACAGTGGTGGCGAGCAGTACTTC.

The chain employs TRBV7-6 and TRBJ2-7; tentative D call: TRBD2 (6 bases). Germline-derived CDR1 and CDR2 are SGHVS and FNYEAQ. This CDR3 is 16 amino acids long. Trimming left V 1 base short and J 2 bases short, with 15 bases between. In nucleotides, the CDR3 is TGTGCCAGCAGCTTAGACTATTCGTCGGGGGCCTACGAGCAGTACTTC. Its translation is CASSLDYSSGAYEQYF.

The chain uses TRBV10-3 and TRBJ1-2; 8 nucleotides match TRBD1. V shed 3 bases, J shed 7 bases, and the junction held 7 bases outside the gene matches. The CDR3 length is 14 residues. Germline V lookup: CDR1 ENHRY, CDR2 SYGVKD. CDR3: CAISENQGASGYTF. Here the CDR3 DNA reads TGTGCCATCAGTGAAAATCAGGGGGCTAGTGGCTACACCTTC.

This chain connects TRBV7-2 to TRBJ2-2, with 7 bases lining up with TRBD1. Unmatched junction bases numbered 3, after V lost 3 bases and J lost 2 bases. The CDR3 loop spans 15 amino acids. Germline CDR1 SGHTA, CDR2 FQGNSA. DNA of the CDR3: TGTGCCAGCAGCTTCCGACAGGGAAACACCGGGGAGCTGTTTTTT. Translating gives CASSFRQGNTGELFF.

This chain joins TRBV5-1 and TRBJ2-5, with D possibly matching TRBD1 (6 bases). This CDR3 contains 14 residues. V lost 2 bases and J 5 bases, leaving 13 bases between the germline ends. The germline gives CDR1 SGHRS, CDR2 YFSETQ. The DNA of the CDR3 is TGCGCCAGCAGCTTTATAGGGGGTCGGGAGACCCAGTACTTC. Its translation: CASSFIGGRETQYF.

The rearrangement links TRBV5-5 to TRBJ1-3, with D possibly matching TRBD1 (5 bases). V lost 3 bases and J lost 1, with 8 bases in between. The CDR3 extends over 14 amino acids. The germline gives CDR1 SGHKS, CDR2 YYEKEE (reference sequence). The CDR3 spells CASSYQGSGNTIYF. CDR3 nucleotide sequence: TGTGCCAGCAGCTACCAGGGATCTGGAAACACCATATATTTT.

This sequence joins TRBV3-1 (or the pseudogene TRBV3-2) and TRBJ1-3; D might be TRBD1 (5 bases). CDR1 is LGHDT, CDR2 YNNKEL, per germline (reference sequence). The length of the CDR3 is 15 residues. Trimming shortened V by 1 base and J by 8 bases, and 15 bases separated the two germline ends. As DNA, the CDR3 is TGTGCCAGCAGCCAAGTCTCCGGGGGACGGGACACCATATATTTT. Amino acid sequence: CASSQVSGGRDTIYF.

The rearrangement links TRBV5-1 to TRBJ1-2; D uncertain. Germline assignment: CDR1 SGHRS and CDR2 YFSETQ. The CDR3 has 12 amino acids. The ends were cut back, 0 bases at V and 7 bases at J, with 7 bases in the middle. This CDR3 is CASSLGGLGYTF. The CDR3 nucleotides read TGCGCCAGCAGCTTGGGAGGGCTTGGCTACACCTTC.

This chain joins TRBV4-1 and TRBJ2-2, with a tentative D call TRBD2 (6 bases). The V end lost 7 bases, the J end lost 0 bases, and 12 bases lay between the germline ends. The CDR3 runs to 15 residues. CDR1 is MGHRA, CDR2 YSYEKL, per germline. CDR3 sequence reads: CASTPGGSNTGELFF. CDR3 nucleotide sequence: TGCGCCAGCACCCCCGGGGGATCGAACACCGGGGAGCTGTTTTTT.